The present T cell receptor (beta chain) was sequenced within a study of cytomegalovirus exposure and HLA in healthy donors. From germline, CDR1 is SNHLY and CDR2 FYNNEI. V was shortened by 4 bases and J by 2 bases, with 11 bases between the two germline ends. The CDR3 has 15 amino acids. Assay: immunoSEQ multiplex PCR; the TCRdb copy retains only in-frame clones and omits some. The sample consists of over 100,000 clones, around 92% of them appearing once. The study, taken as a whole, reports: In vitro experiments confirmed that a few CMV-associated chains were specific for CMV antigens.

These donors were members of the roughly 120-subject validation cohort, a group separate from the roughly 670-subject first cohort. The table lists this clone with a count of one. The antigen is not known. The sequencing input was PBMCs. This receptor was taken from a man aged 30-40 years in good health and CMV-seronegative. V and J are TRBV2 and TRBJ2-2; weak D call: TRBD2 (7 bases). In nucleotides, the CDR3 is TGTGCCAGCAGTGTTCGGGGGGCCAACACCGGGGAGCTGTTTTTT. Translated: CASSVRGANTGELFF.